The present T cell receptor (beta chain) was sequenced within a study of CD8 T cells in Susac syndrome. Reverse transcription of about 0.5 to 1 ug RNA used random hexamers. MiXCR, applied by TCRdb to the immunoSEQ multiplex PCR reads, yields one record per CDR3 protein. This sample has roughly 120,000 distinct CDR3 sequences, with approximately 95% found just once. The V end was cut by 3 bases, the J end by 5 bases, with 19 bases between. The length of the CDR3 is 16 residues. Germline values: CDR1 MGHRA, CDR2 YSYEKL. The rearrangement joins TRBV4-1 to TRBJ2-5; maybe TRBD2 (5 bases). Material: CD8+ T cells from PBMCs. This TCR was recovered from a human donor with multiple sclerosis. The CDR3 DNA sequence: TGCGCCAGCAGCCAGTACCGGGATACGGCAGTGGAGACCCAGTACTTC. It yields the protein CASSQYRDTAVETQYF.